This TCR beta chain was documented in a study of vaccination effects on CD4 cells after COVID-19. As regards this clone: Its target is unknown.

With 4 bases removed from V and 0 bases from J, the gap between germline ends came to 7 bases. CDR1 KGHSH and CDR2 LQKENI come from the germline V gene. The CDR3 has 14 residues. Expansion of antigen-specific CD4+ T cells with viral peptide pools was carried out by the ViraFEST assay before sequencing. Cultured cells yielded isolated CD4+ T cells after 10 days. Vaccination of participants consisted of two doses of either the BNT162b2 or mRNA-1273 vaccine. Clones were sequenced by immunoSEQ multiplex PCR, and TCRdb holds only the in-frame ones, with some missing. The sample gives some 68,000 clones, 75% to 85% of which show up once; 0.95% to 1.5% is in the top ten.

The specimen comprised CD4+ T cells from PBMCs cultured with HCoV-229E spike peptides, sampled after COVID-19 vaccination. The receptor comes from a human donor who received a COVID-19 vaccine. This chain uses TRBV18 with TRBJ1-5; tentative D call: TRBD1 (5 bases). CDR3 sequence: CASSLTVSNQPQHF. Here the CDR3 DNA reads TGTGCCAGCTCACTGACAGTTAGCAATCAGCCCCAGCATTTT.